The rows below give T cell receptor beta chains drawn from one sample of a study of cytomegalovirus exposure and HLA in healthy donors. Sequenced by immunoSEQ multiplex PCR; TCRdb stores in-frame clones only, minus some. This specimen shows more than 95,000 clones; the ten leading clones hold less than 4.5%. The sequenced sample consisted of PBMCs. These receptors were collected from a man aged 40-50 years in good health and CMV-seronegative. Both conserved end residues are part of each CDR3.

V: TRBV18; CDR3: CASSPYVSDTQYF
V: TRBV19; CDR3: CASSTDGSNQPQHF
V: TRBV20-1; CDR3: CSAPAYEQYF
V: TRBV30; CDR3: CGGSQSGANVLTF
V: TRBV27; CDR3: CASSLSSGGIRQETQYF
V: TRBV7-2; CDR3: CASSPGLAEKETQYF
V: TRBV6-5; CDR3: CASSYGHLNTEAFF
V: TRBV7-9; CDR3: CASSLVSGSNTGELFF
V: TRBV5-1; CDR3: CASSRGLVQDNEQFF
V: TRBV6-6; CDR3: CASRRAGPRTGELFF
V: TRBV19; CDR3: CASRLWGQLNEKLFF
V: TRBV27; CDR3: CASRQGRGMNTEAFF
V: TRBV9; CDR3: CASSPRLAGHNEQFF
V: TRBV7-9; CDR3: CASSRLAGDLNEQFF
V: TRBV6-6; CDR3: CASSMTGKAFF
V: TRBV7-8; CDR3: CASSLRGNTGELFF
V: TRBV18; CDR3: CASSPSTEGTEAFF
V: TRBV6-6; CDR3: CASTDSRETQYF
V: TRBV29-1; CDR3: CSVGNSVDYGYTF
V: TRBV7-9; CDR3: CASSPSPGEKLFF
V: TRBV7-8; CDR3: CASSLYGRKGVNRTDTQYF
V: TRBV15; CDR3: CATSREGGPEFF
V: TRBV13; CDR3: CASRLTHEQFF
V: TRBV27; CDR3: CASSFGTGAYEQYF
V: TRBV10-3; CDR3: CAIAQGSSGNTIYF
V: TRBV5-6; CDR3: CASSPSSGGGVKNIQYF
V: TRBV30; CDR3: CAWKSVQGAYNEQFF
V: TRBV18; CDR3: CASSPPKGPAETQYF
V: TRBV11-2; CDR3: CASSLDPPRGRASTGELFF
V: TRBV2; CDR3: CASSESGEETQYF
V: TRBV7-8; CDR3: CASSLAMGKLNEQFF
V: TRBV28; CDR3: CASSPGTGSTGYTF
V: TRBV21-1; CDR3: CASSKHRTGNTEAFF
V: TRBV6-5; CDR3: CASSGLRENLYEQYF
V: TRBV29-1; CDR3: CSGRTGLETQYF
V: TRBV10-3; CDR3: CAISDLTGTAYNEQFF
V: TRBV6-6; CDR3: CASSYGGTSGTELYF
V: TRBV4-3; CDR3: CASSQDNSNQPQHF
V: TRBV7-2; CDR3: CASSLVPPPQGINEKLFF
V: TRBV7-2; CDR3: CASSLGWAYQETQYF
V: TRBV14; CDR3: CASSQDLRGVEAFF
V: TRBV20-1; CDR3: CSASLGPEQFF
V: TRBV29-1; CDR3: CSAQDRAYEQYF
V: TRBV28; CDR3: CASSPNQPQHF
V: TRBV19; CDR3: CASKGQDSGNTIYF